These 18 T cell receptor beta chains were sequenced from one sample in a study of T cell responses to AZD1222 COVID-19 vaccine (dated by TCRdb to the early 2020s). The sample's time point label, decoded: about 28 days (+/-7) after the second vaccine dose. The library was obtained by the immunoSEQ multiplex PCR assay. The table was pulled from immuneACCESS by TCRdb, which kept in-frame rearrangements only. Such tables lose some clones; where checked, under half of the loss comes from unresolved V genes, and the rest has no known cause. This sample comprises 150,000 to 200,000 clones, 90% of them detected only once. The leading ten clones occupy 5% to 6.5% of the sample. The sample here was peripheral blood, taken 28 days after the second AZD1222 dose. The receptors were sampled from an adult who received the AZD1222 COVID-19 vaccine.

The table lists this clone with a count of one. The J gene is TRBJ1-5, the V gene TRBV6-1; D is possibly TRBD1 (5 bases). Looked up from germline, CDR1 is MNHNS and CDR2 is SASEGT. The V end lost 2 bases, the J end lost 6 bases, and 14 bases lay between the germline ends. The CDR3 runs 15 residues. CDR3 residues: CASSEYVGTVQPQHF. As DNA, the CDR3 is TGTGCCAGCAGTGAATACGTAGGGACGGTTCAGCCCCAGCATTTT.

This clone was recorded once. J is TRBJ2-7 and V is TRBV6-5; D gene unclear. With 4 bases removed from V and 2 bases from J, the gap between germline ends came to 9 bases. Germline CDR1 MNHEY, CDR2 SVGAGI. The CDR3 totals 13 residues. The CDR3 nucleotides are TGTGCCAGCAGTTCCTCCCGAACCTACGAGCAGTACTTC. Protein product: CASSSSRTYEQYF.

This rearrangement joins TRBV7-9 to TRBJ2-3; D may be TRBD1 (6 bases). The CDR3 totals 15 residues. V lost 5 bases to trimming and J lost 1 base, with 13 bases between them. Germline V gene lookup returns CDR1 SEHNR and CDR2 FQNEAQ (reference sequence). CDR3: CASSLDSSGTDTQYF. The DNA of the CDR3 is TGTGCCAGCAGCCTGGACAGCTCTGGCACAGATACGCAGTATTTT.

The chain carries TRBV13 and TRBJ2-7; 10 bases map to TRBD1. The CDR3 is 14 residues long. The trim removed 5 bases at V and 3 bases at J, leaving 4 bases unmatched. In germline, CDR1 is PRHDT, CDR2 FYEKMQ (reference sequence). CDR3 protein: CASSGRDRGYEQYF. In DNA form, the CDR3 reads TGTGCCAGCAGCGGCCGGGACAGGGGCTACGAGCAGTACTTC.

This clone was seen just once. CDR3 bases: TGTGCCAGCAGTCCCGACAGGGCGAGGAATTCACCCCTCCACTTT. Translated: CASSPDRARNSPLHF. The chain links TRBV28 to TRBJ1-6; 7 bases agree with TRBD1. Trimming at V came to 5 bases and at J to 7 bases, leaving 8 bases not matched to a gene. Germline V gives CDR1 MDHEN, CDR2 SYDVKM. The CDR3 extends over 15 amino acids.

The rearrangement joins TRBV3-1 (or the pseudogene TRBV3-2) to TRBJ1-6; TRBD1 is a possible D gene (6 bases). The V gene's germline CDR1 is LGHDT and CDR2 YNNKEL (reference sequence). Trimming pared 2 bases from V and 10 bases from J, leaving 12 bases between. CDR3 size: 14 residues. The chain's CDR3 is CASSQPGDVSPLHF. The CDR3 DNA sequence: TGTGCCAGCAGCCAACCAGGGGACGTGTCACCCCTCCACTTT.

This clone was seen only a few times. J is TRBJ2-7 and V is TRBV2; unclear D gene. Germline values: CDR1 SNHLY, CDR2 FYNNEI. V shed 5 bases and J shed 2 bases, with 10 bases lying between them. The CDR3 has 13 amino acids. The CDR3 DNA reads as TGTGCCAGCAGTCTCAACCTCGCCTACGAGCAGTACTTC. It specifies CASSLNLAYEQYF.

The chain combines TRBV27 with TRBJ2-1; D gene ambiguous. Germline CDR1 MNHEY, CDR2 SMNVEV (reference sequence). The CDR3 spans 19 residues. The ends were cut back, 4 bases at V and 5 bases at J, with 27 bases in the middle. In nucleotides, the CDR3 is TGTGCCAGCAGTTCGTCTCGCCCCTCTAACAATTATGGAAACAATGAGCAGTTCTTC. Its translation is CASSSSRPSNNYGNNEQFF.

This clone was seen once. The J gene is TRBJ2-2, the V gene TRBV29-1; D not certain. CDR1 and CDR2 (germline): SQVTM, ANQGSEA. V lost 4 bases and J 5 bases, leaving 8 bases between the germline ends. This CDR3 contains 12 residues. CDR3 DNA sequence: TGCAGCGTTGCTGGGGTAACCGGGGAGCTGTTTTTT. It specifies CSVAGVTGELFF.

The chain links TRBV4-2 to TRBJ2-5, with D possibly being TRBD2 (6 bases). The CDR3 contains 16 residues. Germline CDR1 LGHNA, CDR2 YNFKEQ. V lost 4 bases and J lost 2, with 17 bases in between. This CDR3 reads CASSRGLGGEQETQYF. The CDR3 nucleotides read TGTGCCAGCAGCCGAGGATTGGGGGGAGAACAAGAGACCCAGTACTTC.

This sequence joins TRBV10-3 and TRBJ2-7, with 9 bases identical to TRBD1. V shed 0 bases and J 5 bases; nucleotides not matched to a gene: 5. The CDR3 sequence is 15 residues long. Germline V gene data show CDR1 as ENHRY and CDR2 as SYGVKD. The CDR3 region is CAISESQGAGDEQYF. In DNA form, the CDR3 reads TGTGCCATCAGTGAGTCACAGGGGGCGGGCGACGAGCAGTACTTC.

The chain employs TRBV12-3 or TRBV12-4 and TRBJ2-7, with unresolved D. The CDR3 runs to 13 residues. The V end lost 3 bases, the J end lost 7 bases, and 13 bases lay between the germline ends. CDR3 sequence reads: CASSFGSGREQYF. In nucleotides, the CDR3 is TGTGCCAGCAGTTTCGGTTCAGGAAGGGAGCAGTACTTC.

The rearrangement joins TRBV6-5 to TRBJ1-1; no firm D call. The ends were cut back, 2 bases at V and 0 bases at J, with 10 bases in the middle. The CDR3 sequence is 15 residues long. The germline V gene has CDR1 MNHEY and CDR2 SVGAGI. Here the CDR3 DNA reads TGTGCCAGCAGTTACGGACGGTTATTGAACACTGAAGCTTTCTTT. Amino acid sequence: CASSYGRLLNTEAFF.

The chain uses TRBV3-1 (or the pseudogene TRBV3-2) and TRBJ2-7; D ambiguous. CDR1 and CDR2 (germline): LGHDT, YNNKEL (reference sequence). This CDR3 is built from 11 residues. Trimming cost V 4 bases and J 4 bases, with 5 bases left between them. The CDR3 spells CASSRGYEQYF. The CDR3 DNA reads as TGTGCCAGCAGCCGGGGTTACGAGCAGTACTTC.

This chain uses TRBV9 with TRBJ1-4, with 7 nucleotides matching TRBD1. Per germline, CDR1 SGDLS and CDR2 YYNGEE. The CDR3 spans 16 residues. After removal of 4 bases from V and 0 bases from J, the junction contained 6 bases not matched to a gene. The CDR3 protein is CASSPGTAATNEKLFF. CDR3 DNA: TGTGCCAGCAGCCCGGGGACAGCGGCAACTAATGAAAAACTGTTTTTT. The variable domain in full, completed from reference TRBV9 and TRBJ1-4, reads DSGVTQTPKHLITATGQRVTLRCSPRSGDLSVYWYQQSLDQGLQFLIQYYNGEERAKGNILERFSAQQFPDLHSELNLSSLELGDSALYFCASSPGTAATNEKLFFGSGTQLSVL.

This clone was picked up one time. V usage is TRBV3-1 (or the pseudogene TRBV3-2) and J usage is TRBJ2-3, with D hard to call. Germline V lookup: CDR1 LGHDT, CDR2 YNNKEL (reference sequence). Trimming stripped 1 base from V and 3 bases from J, with 14 bases between. This CDR3 is built from 16 residues. The CDR3 here is CASSQGVNLETDTQYF. In DNA, the CDR3 is TGTGCCAGCAGCCAAGGGGTCAACTTGGAAACAGATACGCAGTATTTT.

V gene TRBV11-2 combines with J gene TRBJ1-3; a possible D gene is TRBD1 (5 bases). Germline CDR1 is SGHAT and CDR2 is FQNNGV. V lost 1 base and J lost 0, with 7 bases in between. The CDR3 covers 15 residues. The CDR3 protein is CASSLGQGSGNTIYF. The CDR3 DNA follows: TGTGCCAGCAGCTTAGGGCAGGGCTCTGGAAACACCATATATTTT. The full variable domain, its missing parts supplied by reference TRBV11-2 and TRBJ1-3, is EAGVAQSPRYKIIEKRQSVAFWCNPISGHATLYWYQQILGQGPKLLIQFQNNGVVDDSQLPKDRFSAERLKGVDSTLKIQPAKLEDSAVYLCASSLGQGSGNTIYFGEGSWLTVV.

This clone was found once. Other nucleotide sequences from this sample produce the same CDR3. This chain joins TRBV18 and TRBJ1-5; tentative D call: TRBD1 (5 bases). In germline, CDR1 is KGHSH, CDR2 LQKENI. Deletions cut 3 bases from V and 2 bases from J, with 8 bases between. The CDR3 is 14 amino acids. The CDR3 DNA follows: TGTGCCAGCTCACCTGGGACGGGCAATCAGCCCCAGCATTTT. It codes for CASSPGTGNQPQHF.